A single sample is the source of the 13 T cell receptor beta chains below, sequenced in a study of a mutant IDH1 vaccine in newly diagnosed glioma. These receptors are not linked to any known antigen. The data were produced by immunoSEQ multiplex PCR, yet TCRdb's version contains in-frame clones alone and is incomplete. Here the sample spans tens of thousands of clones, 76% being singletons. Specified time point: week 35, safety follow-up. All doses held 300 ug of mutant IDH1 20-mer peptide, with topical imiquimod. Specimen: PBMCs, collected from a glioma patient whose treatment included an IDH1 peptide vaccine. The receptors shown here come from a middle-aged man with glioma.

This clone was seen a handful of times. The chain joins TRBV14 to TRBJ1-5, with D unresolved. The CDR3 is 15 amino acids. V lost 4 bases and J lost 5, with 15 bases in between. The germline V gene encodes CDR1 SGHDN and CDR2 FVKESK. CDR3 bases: TGTGCCAGCAGCCCCCCGAAGGGTACTCATCAGCCCCAGCATTTT. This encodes CASSPPKGTHQPQHF. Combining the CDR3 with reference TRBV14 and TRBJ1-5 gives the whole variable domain EAGVTQFPSHSVIEKGQTVTLRCDPISGHDNLYWYRRVMGKEIKFLLHFVKESKQDESGMPNNRFLAERTGGTYSTLKVQPAELEDSGVYFCASSPPKGTHQPQHFGDGTRLSIL.

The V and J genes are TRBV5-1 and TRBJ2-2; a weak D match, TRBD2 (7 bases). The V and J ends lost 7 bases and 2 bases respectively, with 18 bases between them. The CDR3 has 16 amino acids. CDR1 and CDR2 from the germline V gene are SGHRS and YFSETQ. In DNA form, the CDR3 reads TGCGCCAGCGGCCCCGAGGCGGGGGCCAACACCGGGGAGCTGTTTTTT. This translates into CASGPEAGANTGELFF.

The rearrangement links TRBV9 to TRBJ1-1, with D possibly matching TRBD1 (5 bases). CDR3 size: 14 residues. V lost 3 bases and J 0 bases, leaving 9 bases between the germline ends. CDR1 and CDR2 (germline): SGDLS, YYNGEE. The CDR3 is CASSGGYMNTEAFF. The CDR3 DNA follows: TGTGCCAGCAGCGGGGGCTACATGAACACTGAAGCTTTCTTT.

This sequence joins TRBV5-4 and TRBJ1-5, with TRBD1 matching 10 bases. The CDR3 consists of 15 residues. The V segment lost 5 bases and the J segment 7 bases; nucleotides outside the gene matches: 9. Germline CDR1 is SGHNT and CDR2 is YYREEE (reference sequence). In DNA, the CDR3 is TGTGCCAGCAGTTTCATGACAGGGGGCGAGCAGCCCCAGCATTTT. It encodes CASSFMTGGEQPQHF.

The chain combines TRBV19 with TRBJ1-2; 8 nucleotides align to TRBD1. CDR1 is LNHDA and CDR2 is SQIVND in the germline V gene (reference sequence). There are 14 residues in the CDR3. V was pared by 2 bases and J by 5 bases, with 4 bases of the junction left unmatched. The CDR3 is CASSISTGGYGYTF. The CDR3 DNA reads TGTGCCAGTAGTATAAGTACAGGGGGATATGGCTACACCTTC.

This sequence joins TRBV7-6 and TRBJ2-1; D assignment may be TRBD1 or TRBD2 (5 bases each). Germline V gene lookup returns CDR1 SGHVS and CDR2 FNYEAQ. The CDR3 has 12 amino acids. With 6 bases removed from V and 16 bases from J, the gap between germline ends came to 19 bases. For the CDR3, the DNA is TGTGCCAGCAGTAAGGGTGGGGGACGGGTCTTCTTC. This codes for CASSKGGGRVFF.

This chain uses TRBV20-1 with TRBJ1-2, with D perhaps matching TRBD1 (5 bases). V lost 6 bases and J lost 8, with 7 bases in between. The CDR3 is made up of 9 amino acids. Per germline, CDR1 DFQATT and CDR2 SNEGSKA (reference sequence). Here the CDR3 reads CSAKGGYTF. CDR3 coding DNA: TGCAGTGCCAAGGGGGGCTACACCTTC.

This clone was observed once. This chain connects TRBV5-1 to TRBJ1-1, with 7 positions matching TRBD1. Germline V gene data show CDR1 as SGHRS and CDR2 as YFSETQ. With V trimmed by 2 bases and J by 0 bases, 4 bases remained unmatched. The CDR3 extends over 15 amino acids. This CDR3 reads CASSFGTDLNTEAFF. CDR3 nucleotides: TGCGCCAGCAGCTTTGGGACAGACTTGAACACTGAAGCTTTCTTT.

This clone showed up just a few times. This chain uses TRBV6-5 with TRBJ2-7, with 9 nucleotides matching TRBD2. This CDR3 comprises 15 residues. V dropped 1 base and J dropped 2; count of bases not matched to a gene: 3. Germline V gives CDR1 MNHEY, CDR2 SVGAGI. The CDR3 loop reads CASSYWAGGAYEQYF. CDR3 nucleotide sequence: TGTGCCAGCAGTTACTGGGCGGGAGGGGCCTACGAGCAGTACTTC.

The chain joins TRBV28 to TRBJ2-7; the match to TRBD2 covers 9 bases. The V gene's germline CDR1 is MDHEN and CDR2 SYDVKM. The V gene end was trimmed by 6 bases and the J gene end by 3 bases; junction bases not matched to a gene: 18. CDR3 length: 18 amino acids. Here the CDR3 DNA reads TGTGCCAGCAGCCTGGAGGGGGAGGACCTTAGCGGGAGCTACGAGCAGTACTTC. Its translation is CASSLEGEDLSGSYEQYF.

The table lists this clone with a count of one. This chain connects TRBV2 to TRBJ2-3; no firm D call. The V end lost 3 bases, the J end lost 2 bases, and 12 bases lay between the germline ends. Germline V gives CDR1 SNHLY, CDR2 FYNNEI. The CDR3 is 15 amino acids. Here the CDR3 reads CASSENGLYTDTQYF. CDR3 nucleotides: TGTGCCAGCAGTGAGAATGGGTTATACACAGATACGCAGTATTTT. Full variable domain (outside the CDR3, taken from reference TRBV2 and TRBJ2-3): EPEVTQTPSHQVTQMGQEVILRCVPISNHLYFYWYRQILGQKVEFLVSFYNNEISEKSEIFDDQFSVERPDGSNFTLKIRSTKLEDSAMYFCASSENGLYTDTQYFGPGTRLTVL.

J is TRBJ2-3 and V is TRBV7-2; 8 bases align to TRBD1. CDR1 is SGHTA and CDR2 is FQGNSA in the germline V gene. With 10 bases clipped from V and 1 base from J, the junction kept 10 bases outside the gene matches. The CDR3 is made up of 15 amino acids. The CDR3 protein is CATVLTGGRTDTQYF. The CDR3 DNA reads TGTGCCACGGTCTTAACAGGGGGACGCACAGATACGCAGTATTTT.

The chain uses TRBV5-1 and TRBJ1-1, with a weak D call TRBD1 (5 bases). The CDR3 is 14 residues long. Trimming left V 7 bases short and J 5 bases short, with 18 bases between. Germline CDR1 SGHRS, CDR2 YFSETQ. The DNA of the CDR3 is TGCGCCAGCGCACTATGGGGGGGAGAAACTGAAGCTTTCTTT. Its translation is CASALWGGETEAFF.